This TCR beta chain was recovered during a study of CD8+ T cells in alopecia areata. Study overall: Tofacitinib dosing lasted 6 to 18 months, which was then followed by 6 months off drug. Using the percentage of affected scalp area, treated patients' severity was scored. The study's findings and limits: Both scalp clonality and the expanded CD8+ clones among the top 100 showed a significant decrease with tofacitinib.

V shed 7 bases and J shed 1 base, with 10 bases lying between them. The germline gives CDR1 SQVTM, CDR2 ANQGSEA. The CDR3 has 12 residues. Comments on this clone: No antigen is known for it.

Treatment indicated: oral pan-JAK inhibitor, 5-10 mg twice daily. Lesional scalp punch biopsies and peripheral blood were collected from alopecia areata patients. Extracted from the samples, RNA was reverse transcribed into cDNA to serve as the sequencing template. Data came from immunoSEQ multiplex PCR; TCRdb stores just in-frame clones and leaves some out. The repertoire holds more than 95,000 clones, about 54% seen once, with almost 30% in the top ten. Sequenced material: CD8+ T cells sorted from blood, taken at week 4, from a patient treated with tofacitinib. The clonotype was recovered from a human donor with alopecia areata. J is TRBJ2-5 and V is TRBV29-1, with a possible D match to TRBD1 (5 bases). CDR3 DNA sequence: TGCAGCGAAAGGGGTAGCCAAGAGACCCAGTACTTC. Encoded protein: CSERGSQETQYF.